This T cell receptor beta chain comes out of a study of CD8+ T cells in alopecia areata. The CDR3 has 15 amino acids. The germline V and J ends were trimmed by 4 bases and 4 bases, with 14 bases remaining between them. Germline V gene lookup returns CDR1 SGHNT and CDR2 YYREEE (reference sequence). RNA was extracted and reverse transcribed into cDNA as the sequencing template. Generated by immunoSEQ multiplex PCR, the TCRdb table keeps only in-frame clones and is missing some. This sample yields roughly 140,000 clones, of which roughly 46% are seen a single time; less than 1% belongs to the top ten. In this sample, this clone turned up a few times.

This clonotype was obtained from a human donor with alopecia areata. V gene TRBV5-4 combines with J gene TRBJ2-2; D perhaps matches TRBD1 (6 bases). The input for sequencing was CD4+ T cells sorted from blood, taken at week 0. CDR3 in DNA: TGTGCCAGCAGCCGCACACAGGGAGCCACCGGGGAGCTGTTTTTT. Its translation: CASSRTQGATGELFF.